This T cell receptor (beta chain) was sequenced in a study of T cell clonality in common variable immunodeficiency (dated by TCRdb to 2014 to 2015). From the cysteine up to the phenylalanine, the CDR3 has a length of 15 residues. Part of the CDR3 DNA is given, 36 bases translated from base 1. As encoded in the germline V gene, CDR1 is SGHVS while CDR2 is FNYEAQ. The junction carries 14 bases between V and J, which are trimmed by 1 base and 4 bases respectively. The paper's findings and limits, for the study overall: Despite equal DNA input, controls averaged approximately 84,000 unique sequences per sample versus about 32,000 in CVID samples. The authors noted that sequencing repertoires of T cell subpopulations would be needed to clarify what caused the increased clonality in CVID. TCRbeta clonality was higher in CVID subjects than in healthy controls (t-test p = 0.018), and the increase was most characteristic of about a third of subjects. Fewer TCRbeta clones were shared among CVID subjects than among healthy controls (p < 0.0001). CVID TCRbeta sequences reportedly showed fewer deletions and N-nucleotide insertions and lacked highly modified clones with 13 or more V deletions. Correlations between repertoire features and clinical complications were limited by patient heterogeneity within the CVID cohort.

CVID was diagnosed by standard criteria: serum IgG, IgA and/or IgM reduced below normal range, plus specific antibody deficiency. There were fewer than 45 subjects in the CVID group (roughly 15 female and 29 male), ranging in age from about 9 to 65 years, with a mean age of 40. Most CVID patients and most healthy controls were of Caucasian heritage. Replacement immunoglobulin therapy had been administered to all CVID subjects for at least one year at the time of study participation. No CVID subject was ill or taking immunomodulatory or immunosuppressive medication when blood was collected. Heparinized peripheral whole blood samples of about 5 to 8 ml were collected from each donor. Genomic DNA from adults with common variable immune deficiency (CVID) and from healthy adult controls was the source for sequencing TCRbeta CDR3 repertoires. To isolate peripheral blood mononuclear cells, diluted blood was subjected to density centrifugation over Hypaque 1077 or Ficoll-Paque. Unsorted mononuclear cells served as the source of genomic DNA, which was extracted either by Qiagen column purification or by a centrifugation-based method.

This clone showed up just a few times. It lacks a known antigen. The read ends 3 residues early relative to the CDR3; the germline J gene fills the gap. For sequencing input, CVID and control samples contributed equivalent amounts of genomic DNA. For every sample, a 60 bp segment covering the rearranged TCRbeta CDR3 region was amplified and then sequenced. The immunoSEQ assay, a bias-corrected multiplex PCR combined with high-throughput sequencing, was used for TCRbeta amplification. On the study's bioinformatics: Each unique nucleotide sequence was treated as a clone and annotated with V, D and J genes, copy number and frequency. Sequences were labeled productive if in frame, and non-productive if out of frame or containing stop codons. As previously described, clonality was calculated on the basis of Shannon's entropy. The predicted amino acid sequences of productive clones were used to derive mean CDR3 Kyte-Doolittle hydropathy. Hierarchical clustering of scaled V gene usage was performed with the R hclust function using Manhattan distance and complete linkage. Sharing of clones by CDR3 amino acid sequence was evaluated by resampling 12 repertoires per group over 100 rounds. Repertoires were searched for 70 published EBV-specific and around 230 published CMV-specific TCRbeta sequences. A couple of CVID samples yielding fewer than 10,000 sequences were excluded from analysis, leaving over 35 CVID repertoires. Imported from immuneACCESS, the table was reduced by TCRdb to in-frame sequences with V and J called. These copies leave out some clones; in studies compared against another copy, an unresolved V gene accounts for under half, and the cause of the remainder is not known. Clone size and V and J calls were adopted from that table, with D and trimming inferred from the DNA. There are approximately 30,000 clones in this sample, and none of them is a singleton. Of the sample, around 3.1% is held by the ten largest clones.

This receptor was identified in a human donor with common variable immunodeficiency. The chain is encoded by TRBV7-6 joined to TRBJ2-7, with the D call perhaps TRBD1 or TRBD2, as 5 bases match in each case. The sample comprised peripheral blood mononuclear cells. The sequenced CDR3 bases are TGTGCCAGCAGCTTAGAGAGGGGTGACGTATACGAG. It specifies CASSLERGDVYE. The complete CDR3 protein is CASSLERGDVYEQYF.